Following are 6 T cell receptor beta chains from one sample sequenced in a study of T cell clonality in common variable immunodeficiency. Overall study findings and caveats: Fewer deletions and N-nucleotide insertions were reportedly seen in common variable immunodeficiency TCR beta sequences.

Sequencing was performed with immunoSEQ multiplex PCR; in TCRdb, only in-frame clones are kept and a portion is missing. The repertoire yields some 34,000 clones, none seen only once; the top ten contain 5.5% to 7%. What these receptors recognize is not known. Material for sequencing was peripheral blood mononuclear cells. The receptors were gathered from a human donor with common variable immunodeficiency.

Note on this clone: The read ends 3 residues before the CDR3 terminus; that terminus is restored from the germline J gene. The chain carries TRBV5-8 and TRBJ1-1, with D maybe TRBD1 (5 bases). This CDR3 spans 14 amino acids. Germline loops: CDR1 SGHTS, CDR2 YDEGEE. Trimming cost V 2 bases and J 4 bases, with 12 bases left between them. This CDR3 is CASSLTQGSTEAFF. CDR3 DNA, as far as it was read: TGTGCCAGCAGCTTAACCCAGGGAAGCACTGAA.

In its sample, this clone was seen many times. The DNA ends 3 residues before the CDR3 does, and the rest of the CDR3 is filled in from the germline J gene. J is TRBJ1-1 and V is TRBV5-1, with no clear D. CDR1 is SGHRS, CDR2 YFSETQ, per germline. The ends were cut back, 0 bases at V and 1 base at J, with 10 bases in the middle. The CDR3 is 15 amino acids. CDR3: CASSLGAQKNTEAFF. CDR3 DNA, as far as it was read: TGCGCCAGCAGCTTGGGGGCCCAGAAGAACACTGAA.

Comment on this clone: Read data end 3 residues before the CDR3 end; the end is taken from the germline J gene. This chain links TRBV20-1 with TRBJ1-5, with no clear D. The CDR3 runs to 14 residues. Germline V gene data show CDR1 as DFQATT and CDR2 as SNEGSKA (reference sequence). Trimming removed 0 bases at V and 2 bases at J, with 8 bases between. The CDR3 loop is CSARDAGGNQPQHF. The sequenced CDR3 bases are TGCAGTGCTAGAGATGCGGGAGGCAATCAGCCC.

Notes on this clone: The DNA ends 3 residues before the CDR3 does, and the rest of the CDR3 is filled in from the germline J gene. The chain carries TRBV7-7 and TRBJ1-6; D might be TRBD1 (6 bases). Germline V gene data show CDR1 as SSHAT and CDR2 as FNYEAQ (reference sequence). The CDR3 is made up of 16 amino acids. V gave up 5 bases and J gave up 6 bases, with 17 bases separating them. The sequenced CDR3 bases are TGTGCCAGCAGCCACGGGGGGGGCCTGCGTAATTCACCC. Translated, it gives CASSHGGGLRNSP. The entire CDR3 reads CASSHGGGLRNSPLHF. The full variable domain, completed using reference TRBV7-7 and TRBJ1-6, is GAGVSQSPRYKVTKRGQDVTLRCDPISSHATLYWYQQALGQGPEFLTYFNYEAQPDKSGLPSDRFSAERPEGSISTLTIQRTEQRDSAMYRCASSHGGGLRNSPLHFGNGTRLTVT.

This clone was counted ten times or more. The CDR3 extends 3 residues past the end of the read, so its final part is completed from the germline J gene. This sequence joins TRBV30 and TRBJ2-4; 9 bases map to TRBD2. V trimming: 3 bases; J trimming: 1 base; junction bases outside the gene matches: 13. The CDR3 sequence is 18 residues long. Germline V gene lookup returns CDR1 GTSNPN and CDR2 SVGIG (reference sequence). The covered CDR3 bases are TGTGCCTGGAGCGCTAGGGTAGCGGGAGCCCTTGCCAAAAACATT. Its translation is CAWSARVAGALAKNI. The full CDR3 is CAWSARVAGALAKNIQYF. The variable domain in full, completed from reference TRBV30 and TRBJ2-4, reads SQTIHQWPATLVQPVGSPLSLECTVEGTSNPNLYWYRQAAGRGLQLLFYSVGIGQISSEVPQNLSASRPQDRQFILSSKKLLLSDSGFYLCAWSARVAGALAKNIQYFGAGTRLSVL.

This clone is medium-sized in the sample. The DNA ends 3 residues before the CDR3 does, and the rest of the CDR3 is filled in from the germline J gene. This chain joins TRBV20-1 and TRBJ2-2, with no clear D. Trimming stripped 3 bases from V and 1 base from J, with 9 bases between. Germline V gene lookup returns CDR1 DFQATT and CDR2 SNEGSKA (reference sequence). The CDR3 totals 14 residues. CDR3 sequence: CSARIRGNTGELFF. Incomplete CDR3 DNA: TGCAGTGCTAGGATAAGAGGGAACACCGGGGAG.